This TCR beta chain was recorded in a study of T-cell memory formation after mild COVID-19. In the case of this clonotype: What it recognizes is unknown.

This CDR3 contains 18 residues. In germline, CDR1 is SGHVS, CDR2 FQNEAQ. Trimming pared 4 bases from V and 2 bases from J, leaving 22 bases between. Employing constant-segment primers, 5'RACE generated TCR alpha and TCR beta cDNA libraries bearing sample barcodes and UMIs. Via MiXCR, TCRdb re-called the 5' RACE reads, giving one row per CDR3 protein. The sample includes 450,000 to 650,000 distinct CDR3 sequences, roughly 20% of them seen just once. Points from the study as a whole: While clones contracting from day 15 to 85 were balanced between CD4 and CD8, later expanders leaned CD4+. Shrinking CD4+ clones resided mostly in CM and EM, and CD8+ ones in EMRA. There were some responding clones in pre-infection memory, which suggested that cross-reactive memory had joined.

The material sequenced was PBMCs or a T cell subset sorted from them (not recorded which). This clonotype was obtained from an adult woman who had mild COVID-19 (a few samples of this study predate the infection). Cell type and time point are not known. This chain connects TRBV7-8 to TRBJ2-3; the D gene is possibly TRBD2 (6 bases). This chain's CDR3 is CASSSPGTPTRFTDTQYF. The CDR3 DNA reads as TGTGCCAGCAGCTCCCCCGGGACTCCCACACGGTTCACAGATACGCAGTATTTT.